This T cell receptor beta chain was captured by sequencing in a study of T cell responses to AZD1222 COVID-19 vaccine. Assay: immunoSEQ multiplex PCR; the TCRdb copy retains only in-frame clones and omits some. This table has about 150,000 clones, approximately 86% appearing once. This CDR3 is 16 amino acids long. The V segment lost 6 bases and the J segment 2 bases; nucleotides outside the gene matches: 13. The germline CDR1 and CDR2 sequences are LNHDA and SQIVND (reference sequence). V gene TRBV19 combines with J gene TRBJ2-7, with 7 bases aligning to TRBD2. This receptor was taken from an adult in good health. Sequencing was performed on peripheral blood, taken on day 0 of AZD1222 vaccination. CDR3 amino acids: CASSRVASGPPYEQYF. The CDR3 nucleotides read TGTGCCAGTAGCCGGGTTGCTAGCGGTCCTCCCTACGAGCAGTACTTC.